This paragraph reports one T cell receptor beta chain. Different DNA sequences within this sample yield the same CDR3. TCRdb's table, derived via immunoSEQ multiplex PCR, lists solely in-frame clones and lacks some. The sample holds approximately 110,000 clones; roughly nine tenths are singletons and the top ten take roughly 3.5%. The data originate from a study of T cell changes during pregnancy in multiple sclerosis. The source of this sequence is a female donor with multiple sclerosis, enrolled in a pregnancy study. The sample here was peripheral blood, taken after pregnancy.

Here the CDR3 DNA reads TGTGCCAGCAGCGTAAGACGGGATAATTCACCCCTCCACTTT. It is translated as CASSVRRDNSPLHF. The J gene is TRBJ1-6, the V gene TRBV9; D gene unclear. V was trimmed by 1 base and J by 5 bases, leaving 7 bases between them. The germline gives CDR1 SGDLS, CDR2 YYNGEE. The CDR3 runs 14 residues.